These 3 T cell receptor beta chains were sequenced from one sample in a study of OX40 agonist ivuxolimab in advanced cancers. Repertoires were generated with immunoSEQ multiplex PCR, while TCRdb's copy carries only in-frame clones and drops some. The repertoire holds about 54,000 clones, approximately 91% seen once, with roughly 12% in the top ten. Material: CD4+ or CD8+ T cells sorted from blood, obtained in a trial of the OX40 agonist ivuxolimab. The source of these receptors is an adult with an advanced solid tumor such as melanoma, head and neck, liver or kidney cancer.

The CDR3 region is CASSLETGTGAQETQYF. The CDR3 region has the DNA TGTGCCAGCAGCTTAGAAACCGGGACAGGAGCCCAAGAGACCCAGTACTTC. The gene calls are TRBV11-3 and TRBJ2-5, with 8 bases fitting TRBD1. J gave up 1 base and V 0 bases, and 7 bases lay outside the gene matches. The CDR3 runs 17 residues. Germline V lookup: CDR1 SGHNT, CDR2 YENEEA.

CDR3 coding DNA: TGTGCCAGCAGCTTCGGTGGTAGCGGAGCTCAAGAGACCCAGTACTTC. It specifies CASSFGGSGAQETQYF. The V call is TRBV7-9, the J call TRBJ2-5, with D maybe TRBD2 (6 bases). The V gene lost 3 bases and the J gene lost 2 bases, with 16 bases spanning the gap. Germline V gene data show CDR1 as SEHNR and CDR2 as FQNEAQ (reference sequence). The CDR3 is made up of 16 amino acids.

This clone came up once. The chain employs TRBV19 and TRBJ1-4, with D unclear. This CDR3 is built from 15 residues. V gave up 6 bases and J gave up 0 bases, with 11 bases separating them. Germline lookup yields CDR1 LNHDA and CDR2 SQIVND (reference sequence). The CDR3 reads CASRDQVATNEKLFF. The CDR3 DNA follows: TGTGCCAGTAGGGATCAGGTTGCAACTAATGAAAAACTGTTTTTT.